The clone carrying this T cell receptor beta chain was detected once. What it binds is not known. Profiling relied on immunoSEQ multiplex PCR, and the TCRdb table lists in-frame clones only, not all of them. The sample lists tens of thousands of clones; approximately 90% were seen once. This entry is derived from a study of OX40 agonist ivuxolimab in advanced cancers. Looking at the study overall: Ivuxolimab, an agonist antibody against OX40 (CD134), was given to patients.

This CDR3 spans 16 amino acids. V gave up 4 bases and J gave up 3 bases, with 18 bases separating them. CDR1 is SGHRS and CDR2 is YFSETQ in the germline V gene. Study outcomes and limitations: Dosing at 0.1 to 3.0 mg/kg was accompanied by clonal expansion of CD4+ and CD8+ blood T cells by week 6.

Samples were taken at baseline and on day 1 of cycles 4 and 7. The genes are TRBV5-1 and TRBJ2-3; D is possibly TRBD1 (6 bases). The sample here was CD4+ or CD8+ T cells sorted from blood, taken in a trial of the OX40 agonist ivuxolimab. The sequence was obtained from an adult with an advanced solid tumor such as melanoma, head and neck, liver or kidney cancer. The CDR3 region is CASSLQTGLRTDTQYF. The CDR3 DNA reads TGCGCCAGCAGCCTGCAAACAGGGTTAAGAACAGATACGCAGTATTTT.